The 8 T cell receptor beta chains in this list originate from one sample, sequenced in a study of cytomegalovirus exposure and HLA in healthy donors. PCR employed 60 Vbeta and 13 Jbeta primers. TCRdb's table, derived via immunoSEQ multiplex PCR, lists solely in-frame clones and lacks some. The repertoire holds about 170,000 clones, around three quarters seen once, with 1% in the top ten. The sample consisted of PBMCs. All receptors derive from a woman in her 50s in good health and CMV-seropositive.

V is TRBV7-3 and J is TRBJ2-1, with 12 bases aligning to TRBD2. The CDR3 is 15 amino acids. Per germline, CDR1 SGHTA and CDR2 FQGTGA. V lost 5 bases to trimming and J lost 6 bases; unmatched junction nucleotides: 5. CDR3: CASSQRLAGVNEQFF. CDR3 DNA: TGTGCCAGCAGCCAAAGACTAGCGGGAGTCAATGAGCAGTTCTTC.

The rearrangement joins TRBV7-2 to TRBJ2-1; D is unresolved. Trimming stripped 1 base from V and 7 bases from J, with 2 bases between. Per germline, CDR1 SGHTA and CDR2 FQGNSA. This CDR3 has 11 amino acids. The CDR3 loop is CASSLVNEQFF. The CDR3 bases are TGTGCCAGCAGCTTAGTAAATGAGCAGTTCTTC.

V is TRBV6-5 and J is TRBJ1-2, with 8 bases matching TRBD1. CDR1 is MNHEY and CDR2 is SVGAGI in the germline V gene. Unmatched junction bases numbered 8, after V lost 4 bases and J lost 4 bases. The CDR3 has 15 residues. CDR3 DNA: TGTGCCAGCAGTTCGCCCCAACAGGGGGGCTATGGCTACACCTTC. It is translated as CASSSPQQGGYGYTF.

V and J are TRBV9 and TRBJ1-1, with a weak D call TRBD1 (6 bases). The V and J ends lost 3 bases and 1 base respectively, with 7 bases between them. Germline V gene data show CDR1 as SGDLS and CDR2 as YYNGEE. The CDR3 is made up of 13 amino acids. In DNA form, the CDR3 reads TGTGCCAGCAGCGAGACAGGGAACACTGAAGCTTTCTTT. Its translation: CASSETGNTEAFF.

The chain couples TRBV13 to TRBJ2-6; 10 bases align to TRBD1. The trim removed 5 bases at V and 4 bases at J, leaving 8 bases unmatched. CDR1 PRHDT and CDR2 FYEKMQ come from the germline V gene (reference sequence). This CDR3 is 17 amino acids long. The CDR3: CASSVRGQGLGANVLTF. The CDR3 nucleotides read TGTGCCAGCAGCGTACGGGGACAGGGGCTAGGGGCCAACGTCCTGACTTTC.

About this clone: The junction differs from germline at one of its ends, possibly a read error. The chain carries TRBV7-9 and TRBJ1-6; no definite D call. The CDR3 has 15 amino acids. Germline CDR1 reads SEHNR; CDR2 reads FQNEAQ (reference sequence). CDR3 loop: CSSSLVSAGNSPLHF. The CDR3 bases are TGTTCCAGCAGCTTAGTCTCTGCGGGGAATTCACCCCTCCACTTT. Full variable domain (missing parts from reference TRBV7-9 and TRBJ1-6): DTGVSQNPRHKITKRGQNVTFRCDPISEHNRLYWYRQTLGQGPEFLTYFQNEAQLEKSRLLSDRFSAERPKGSFSTLEIQRTEQGDSAMYLCSSSLVSAGNSPLHFGNGTRLTVT.

The chain joins TRBV28 to TRBJ2-7, with TRBD1 matching 9 bases. Germline V gene data show CDR1 as MDHEN and CDR2 as SYDVKM. V gave up 5 bases and J gave up 6 bases; unmatched junction bases: 2. The CDR3 is made up of 12 amino acids. CDR3 in DNA: TGTGCCAGCAGTCGGGGACAGGGCGAGCAGTACTTC. Its protein is CASSRGQGEQYF.

This chain connects TRBV4-2 to TRBJ2-2; a possible D gene is TRBD2 (6 bases). The germline V gene has CDR1 LGHNA and CDR2 YNFKEQ. Trimming cost V 3 bases and J 7 bases, with 18 bases left between them. The CDR3 covers 16 residues. The CDR3 region is CASSQNGGATFGELFF. As DNA, the CDR3 is TGTGCCAGCAGCCAGAACGGCGGGGCCACGTTCGGGGAGCTGTTTTTT.